The 29 T cell receptor beta chains reported below all come from one sample, sequenced in a study of shared clonotypes between healthy human individuals. Profiled with immunoSEQ multiplex PCR; TCRdb holds only in-frame clones, not every one. The table records about 2 million clones, 85% to 95% of them present only once. Sequencing was performed on naive CD4+ T cells sorted from blood. Subset in this sample: CD45RA+ positively selected. These receptors came from a man aged 18 to 29 in good health.

In this sample, this clone turned up once. This chain joins TRBV10-3 and TRBJ1-1; the D gene is possibly TRBD1 (6 bases). The V end was cut by 2 bases, the J end by 5 bases, with 9 bases between. The germline V gene has CDR1 ENHRY and CDR2 SYGVKD. This CDR3 comprises 13 residues. The CDR3 nucleotides read TGTGCCATCAGTGAGACAGGGCTGACTGAAGCTTTCTTT. The encoded protein is CAISETGLTEAFF.

The count of this clone is one. This may arise from a read error, as a much more abundant clone is one base away. This sample also contains other DNA sequences that code for the same CDR3. The V call is TRBV5-1, the J call TRBJ1-1, with unresolved D. The length of the CDR3 is 12 residues. Germline CDR1 reads SGHRS; CDR2 reads YFSETQ. V gave up 2 bases and J gave up 1 base, with 3 bases separating them. CDR3 nucleotide sequence: TGCGCCAGCAGCTTTTCGAACACTGAAGCTTTCTTT. Amino acids: CASSFSNTEAFF.

This clone appeared a single time. The chain carries TRBV13 and TRBJ2-7, with TRBD2 matching over 10 bases. CDR1 is PRHDT, CDR2 FYEKMQ, per germline (reference sequence). V shed 1 base and J 2 bases; nucleotides not matched to a gene: 17. CDR3 length: 20 residues. The CDR3 sequence is CASSLDKGRLAGVSPYEQYF. For the CDR3, the DNA is TGTGCCAGCAGCTTAGATAAAGGGAGGCTAGCGGGAGTCAGCCCCTACGAGCAGTACTTC.

The chain employs TRBV2 and TRBJ2-1, with 7 bases that match TRBD2. After removal of 9 bases from V and 0 bases from J, the junction contained 8 bases not matched to a gene. Germline loops: CDR1 SNHLY, CDR2 FYNNEI. The CDR3 runs to 15 residues. In DNA form, the CDR3 reads TGTGCCAGTCAGACCGGGGGGAGCTCCTACAATGAGCAGTTCTTC. It encodes CASQTGGSSYNEQFF. Based on the CDR3 plus reference TRBV2 and TRBJ2-1, the full variable domain is EPEVTQTPSHQVTQMGQEVILRCVPISNHLYFYWYRQILGQKVEFLVSFYNNEISEKSEIFDDQFSVERPDGSNFTLKIRSTKLEDSAMYFCASQTGGSSYNEQFFGPGTRLTVL.

The V gene is TRBV6-1, the J gene TRBJ2-7; 9 bases are shared with TRBD1. V lost 5 bases, J lost 4 bases, and 9 bases stayed unmatched. The CDR3 extends over 15 amino acids. CDR1 is MNHNS, CDR2 SASEGT, per germline. CDR3 loop: CASSSFDRGRYEQYF. Written as DNA, the CDR3 is TGTGCCAGCAGTTCTTTTGACAGGGGGAGGTACGAGCAGTACTTC.

The CDR3 DNA reads TGTGCCAGCAGTGGATACCATGTCCGAATTTTTGGGACAGATACGCAGTATTTT. This encodes CASSGYHVRIFGTDTQYF. The chain links TRBV6-1 to TRBJ2-3; D unresolved. Per the germline V gene, CDR1 is MNHNS and CDR2 is SASEGT. V was cut by 4 bases and J by 3 bases, with 23 bases left in between. This CDR3 is built from 18 residues.

V usage is TRBV1 and J usage is TRBJ2-3. TRBV1 has pseudogene status. The CDR3 length is 11 residues. CDR3 nucleotide sequence: TGCACCAGCAGCCAAGGGGATACGCAGTATTTT. This sequence encodes CTSSQGDTQYF.

This clone was found once. The chain combines TRBV14 with TRBJ2-3; 7 positions match TRBD2. V lost 4 bases and J lost 3; bases outside the gene matches: 10. Germline CDR1 SGHDN, CDR2 FVKESK. The CDR3 covers 16 residues. The CDR3 nucleotides are TGTGCCAGCAGCCGGACCGGGACTATCCCTACAGATACGCAGTATTTT. The encoded protein is CASSRTGTIPTDTQYF.

A single count supports this clone. J is TRBJ1-4 and V is TRBV5-4; possible D gene TRBD1, 6 bases. The CDR3 spans 14 residues. With 0 bases removed from V and 7 bases from J, the gap between germline ends came to 10 bases. In germline, CDR1 is SGHNT, CDR2 YYREEE (reference sequence). This CDR3 is CASSLDRATEKLFF. In DNA, the CDR3 is TGTGCCAGCAGCTTGGACAGGGCGACTGAAAAACTGTTTTTT.

The rearrangement joins TRBV27 to TRBJ2-7, with 7 bases matching TRBD2. V lost 6 bases to trimming and J lost 2 bases; unmatched junction nucleotides: 7. Germline CDR1 is MNHEY and CDR2 is SMNVEV (reference sequence). The CDR3 has 14 amino acids. The CDR3 DNA is TGTGCCAGCAGAACCTCCGGACTAGCCTACGAGCAGTACTTC. Translating gives CASRTSGLAYEQYF.

This chain uses TRBV5-1 with TRBJ1-1; D is ambiguous. V was trimmed by 1 base and J by 4 bases, leaving 11 bases between them. CDR1 SGHRS and CDR2 YFSETQ come from the germline V gene. This CDR3 has 14 residues. The chain's CDR3 is CASSLSDLGTEAFF. The CDR3 nucleotides are TGCGCCAGCAGCTTGTCGGACCTGGGCACTGAAGCTTTCTTT.

The rearrangement uses TRBV28 and TRBJ2-4, with D possibly TRBD2 on 6 matching bases. CDR3 size: 17 residues. The V gene lost 4 bases and the J gene lost 0 bases, with 16 bases spanning the gap. Per germline, CDR1 MDHEN and CDR2 SYDVKM. CDR3 in DNA: TGTGCCAGCAGTTCCGCCCCGGGAGCCCTAGCCAAAAACATTCAGTACTTC. Protein sequence: CASSSAPGALAKNIQYF.

J is TRBJ1-2 and V is TRBV4-3; unclear D gene. CDR1 and CDR2 (germline): LGHNA, YSLEER. The CDR3 is 13 amino acids. Trimming shortened V by 0 bases and J by 2 bases, and 4 bases separated the two germline ends. The DNA of the CDR3 is TGCGCCAGCAGCCAAGAAGAGAACTATGGCTACACCTTC. It yields the protein CASSQEENYGYTF.

The chain links TRBV25-1 to TRBJ1-4; D is uncertain. Germline V gene data show CDR1 as MGHDK and CDR2 as SYGVNS. The CDR3 sequence is 14 residues long. V shed 3 bases and J shed 5 bases, with 10 bases lying between them. The CDR3 nucleotides read TGTGCCAGCAGTGATCCAATGAGAAATGAAAAACTGTTTTTT. Its protein is CASSDPMRNEKLFF.

V usage is TRBV13 and J usage is TRBJ2-2; tentatively, D is TRBD2 (6 bases). The V gene's germline CDR1 is PRHDT and CDR2 FYEKMQ (reference sequence). V lost 0 bases to trimming and J lost 1 base, with 18 bases between them. CDR3 length equals 19 residues. CDR3 in DNA: TGTGCCAGCAGCTTAGGCCTCGGTAGCGGCCTCTTGAACACCGGGGAGCTGTTTTTT. Its translation is CASSLGLGSGLLNTGELFF.

The V call is TRBV7-3, the J call TRBJ1-1, with TRBD1 as a possible D gene (6 bases). The CDR3 loop spans 13 amino acids. Germline CDR1 reads SGHTA; CDR2 reads FQGTGA. V was shortened by 2 bases and J by 7 bases, with 11 bases between the two germline ends. The CDR3 here is CASSLGGRGEAFF. Here the CDR3 DNA reads TGTGCCAGCAGCTTAGGGGGGCGAGGTGAAGCTTTCTTT.

The V and J genes are TRBV7-2 and TRBJ1-2, with 7 bases matching TRBD1. CDR1 is SGHTA and CDR2 is FQGNSA in the germline V gene. V was clipped by 5 bases and J by 8 bases; unmatched bases: 11. The CDR3 covers 14 residues. This chain's CDR3 is CASSGTGAAGGYTF. The CDR3 DNA sequence: TGTGCCAGCAGCGGTACAGGGGCGGCCGGGGGCTACACCTTC.

The rearrangement links TRBV30 to TRBJ1-1; D gene uncertain. V was pared by 2 bases and J by 1 base, with 17 bases between. CDR3 length: 16 amino acids. CDR1 and CDR2 (germline): GTSNPN, SVGIG (reference sequence). The CDR3 is CAWSPDGNPPNTEAFF. The CDR3 coding sequence is TGTGCCTGGAGTCCCGACGGCAACCCACCGAACACTGAAGCTTTCTTT.

CDR3 region: CASSERRQGGQPQHF. In DNA, the CDR3 is TGTGCCAGCAGTGAACGGAGACAGGGAGGTCAGCCCCAGCATTTT. The chain recombines TRBV6-1 with TRBJ1-5, with TRBD1 identical over 7 bases. This CDR3 has 15 residues. The V and J ends lost 2 bases and 6 bases, in that order; junction bases with no gene match: 7. In germline, CDR1 is MNHNS, CDR2 SASEGT.

The V gene is TRBV5-1, the J gene TRBJ1-1; D gene uncertain. The CDR3 loop spans 15 amino acids. Germline V gene data show CDR1 as SGHRS and CDR2 as YFSETQ. The V and J ends lost 4 bases and 2 bases respectively, with 15 bases between them. The CDR3: CASSATGQRNTEAFF. As DNA, the CDR3 is TGCGCCAGCAGCGCCACGGGTCAAAGAAACACTGAAGCTTTCTTT.

The chain links TRBV4-1 to TRBJ1-1; D is undetermined. Germline V gene lookup returns CDR1 MGHRA and CDR2 YSYEKL. The CDR3 covers 12 residues. V lost 0 bases, J lost 9 bases, and 8 bases lay in between. The CDR3 DNA sequence: TGCGCCAGCAGCCAAGAAGGACGTAAAGCTTTCTTT. Its translation: CASSQEGRKAFF.

The V gene is TRBV30, the J gene TRBJ2-4; possible D gene TRBD1, 7 bases. CDR1 and CDR2 from the germline V gene are GTSNPN and SVGIG (reference sequence). This CDR3 has 14 residues. V was cut by 2 bases and J by 2 bases, with 10 bases left in between. CDR3 coding DNA: TGTGCCTGGAGTCAGGGGGGTTCCAAAAACATTCAGTACTTC. Protein sequence: CAWSQGGSKNIQYF.

The CDR3 coding sequence is TGTGCCAGCAGTCCTGGGTATTACTCCTACGAGCAGTACTTC. Translation gives CASSPGYYSYEQYF. The chain employs TRBV6-7 and TRBJ2-7; D unclear. TRBV6-7 is recorded as an ORF, its role being uncertain. Trimming removed 5 bases at V and 0 bases at J, with 11 bases between. The CDR3 totals 14 residues.

This clone was counted a few times. The chain couples TRBV9 to TRBJ1-6, with D perhaps TRBD1 (6 bases). The germline gives CDR1 SGDLS, CDR2 YYNGEE. The CDR3 runs 14 residues. The germline V and J ends were trimmed by 4 bases and 7 bases, with 12 bases remaining between them. CDR3 bases: TGTGCCAGCAGCCAAAACACAGGGAATTCACCCCTCCACTTT. Its protein product is CASSQNTGNSPLHF.

With respect to this clone: Other DNA sequences in this sample translate to the same CDR3. The chain links TRBV28 to TRBJ2-7, with 10 bases identical to TRBD1. V shed 5 bases, J shed 2 bases, and the junction held 6 bases outside the gene matches. CDR3 size: 15 residues. Germline CDR1 reads MDHEN; CDR2 reads SYDVKM. The CDR3 coding sequence is TGTGCCAGCAGTCTCGACAGGGGGCGCACCTACGAGCAGTACTTC. Encoded protein: CASSLDRGRTYEQYF.

The chain joins TRBV19 to TRBJ1-1, with a possible D match to TRBD1 (6 bases). The germline V and J ends were trimmed by 6 bases and 7 bases, with 15 bases remaining between them. CDR1 is LNHDA, CDR2 SQIVND, per germline (reference sequence). CDR3 size: 13 residues. In DNA form, the CDR3 reads TGTGCCAGTAGAGGCGACAGGTCAAATGAAGCTTTCTTT. This encodes CASRGDRSNEAFF.

This CDR3 reads CASSLWAGGPETQYF. CDR3 in DNA: TGTGCCAGCAGCCTCTGGGCGGGGGGGCCTGAGACCCAGTACTTC. The genes are TRBV7-3 and TRBJ2-5, with TRBD2 matching over 9 bases. This CDR3 region has 15 residues. CDR1 SGHTA and CDR2 FQGTGA come from the germline V gene. Trimming at V came to 5 bases and at J to 5 bases, leaving 9 bases not matched to a gene.

The chain has TRBV11-2 and TRBJ2-2; TRBD1 matches at 12 bases. With 0 bases clipped from V and 7 bases from J, the junction kept 6 bases outside the gene matches. Germline assignment: CDR1 SGHAT and CDR2 FQNNGV. The CDR3 is made up of 17 amino acids. This chain's CDR3 is CASSLDIGTGGGGELFF. The DNA for the CDR3 is TGTGCCAGCAGCTTAGATATCGGGACAGGGGGCGGCGGGGAGCTGTTTTTT.

The gene calls are TRBV5-6 and TRBJ2-3; 7 positions match TRBD2. This CDR3 contains 15 residues. The V and J ends lost 0 bases and 1 base, in that order; junction bases with no gene match: 2. Germline assignment: CDR1 SGHDT and CDR2 YYEEEE. CDR3 bases: TGTGCCAGCAGCTTGGTACGGGAGGGCACAGATACGCAGTATTTT. Protein product: CASSLVREGTDTQYF.